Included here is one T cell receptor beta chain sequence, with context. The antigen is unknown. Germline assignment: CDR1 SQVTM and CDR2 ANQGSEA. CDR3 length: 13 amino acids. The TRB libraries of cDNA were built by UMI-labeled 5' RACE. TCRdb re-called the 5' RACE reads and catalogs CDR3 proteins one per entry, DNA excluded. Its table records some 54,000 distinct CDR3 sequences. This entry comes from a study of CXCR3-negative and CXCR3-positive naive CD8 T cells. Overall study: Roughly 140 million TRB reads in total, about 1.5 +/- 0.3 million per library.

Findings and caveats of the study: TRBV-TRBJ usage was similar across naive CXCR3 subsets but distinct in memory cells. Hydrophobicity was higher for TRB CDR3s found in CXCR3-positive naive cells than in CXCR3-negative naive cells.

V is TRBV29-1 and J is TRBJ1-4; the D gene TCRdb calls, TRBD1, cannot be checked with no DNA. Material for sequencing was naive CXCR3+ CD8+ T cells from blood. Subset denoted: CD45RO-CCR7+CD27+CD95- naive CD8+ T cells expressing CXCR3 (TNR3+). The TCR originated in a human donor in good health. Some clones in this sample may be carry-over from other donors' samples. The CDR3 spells CSVSDSFNEKLFF.